In its sample, the clone carrying this T cell receptor (beta chain) was seen once. Its target is not known. V was trimmed by 2 bases and J by 5 bases, leaving 15 bases between them. Germline V gives CDR1 KGHSH, CDR2 LQKENI. This CDR3 comprises 16 residues. In the PCR, 60 Vbeta and 13 Jbeta primers were used. Here immunoSEQ multiplex PCR was the method, and the copy in TCRdb shows in-frame clones only, minus some. The sample carries more than 85,000 clones, 65% to 85% recorded once. The data were obtained in a study of cytomegalovirus exposure and HLA in healthy donors. Study-level points and caveats: Previously analyzed data showed that most TCR beta V segments were productive at a frequency of about 87% or about 30%. For presence/absence analyses, sequencing depth was assumed to be roughly uniform across donors.

Material: PBMCs. The receptor was isolated from a male donor in good health and CMV-seronegative. This rearrangement joins TRBV18 to TRBJ2-2; TRBD2 might be the D (7 bases). The CDR3 DNA sequence: TGTGCCAGCTCACCAATCCACGGGGGGCGTACCGGGGAGCTGTTTTTT. Translation: CASSPIHGGRTGELFF.